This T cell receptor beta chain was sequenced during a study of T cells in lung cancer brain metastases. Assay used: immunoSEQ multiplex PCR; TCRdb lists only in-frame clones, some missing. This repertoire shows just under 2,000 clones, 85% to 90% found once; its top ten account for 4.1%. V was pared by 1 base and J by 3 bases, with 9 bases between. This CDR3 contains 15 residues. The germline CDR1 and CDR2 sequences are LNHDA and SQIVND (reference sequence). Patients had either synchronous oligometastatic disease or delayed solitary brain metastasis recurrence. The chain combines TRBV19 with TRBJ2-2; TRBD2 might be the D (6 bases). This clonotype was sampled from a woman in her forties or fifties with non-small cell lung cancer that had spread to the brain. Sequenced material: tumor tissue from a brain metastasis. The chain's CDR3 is CASSIGAGYTGELFF. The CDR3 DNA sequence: TGTGCCAGTAGTATAGGTGCGGGGTACACCGGGGAGCTGTTTTTT.